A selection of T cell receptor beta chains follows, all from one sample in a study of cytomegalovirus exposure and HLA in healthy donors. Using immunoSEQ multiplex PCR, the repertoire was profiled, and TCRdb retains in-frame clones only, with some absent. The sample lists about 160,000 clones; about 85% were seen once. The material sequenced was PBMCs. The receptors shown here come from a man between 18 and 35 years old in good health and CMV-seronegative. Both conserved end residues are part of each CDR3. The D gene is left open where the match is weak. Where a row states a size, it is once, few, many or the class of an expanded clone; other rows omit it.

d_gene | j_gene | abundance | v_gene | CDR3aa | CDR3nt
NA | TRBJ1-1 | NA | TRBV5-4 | CASSLDTVNTEAFF | TGTGCCAGCAGCTTGGACACCGTGAACACTGAAGCTTTCTTT
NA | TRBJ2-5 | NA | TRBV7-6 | CASRPPTTELETQYF | TGTGCCAGCAGGCCTCCTACGACGGAGTTAGAGACCCAGTACTTC
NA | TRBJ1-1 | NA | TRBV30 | CAWSGQPNFEAFF | TGTGCCTGGAGTGGACAGCCCAACTTTGAAGCTTTCTTT
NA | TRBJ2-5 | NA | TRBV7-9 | CASSEVEFQETQYF | TGTGCCAGCAGCGAGGTCGAGTTTCAAGAGACCCAGTACTTC
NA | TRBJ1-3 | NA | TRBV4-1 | CASSQGVGNTIYF | TGCGCCAGCAGCCAAGGTGTGGGCAACACCATATATTTT
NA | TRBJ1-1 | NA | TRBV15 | CATSWALNTEAFF | TGTGCCACCAGCTGGGCTTTGAACACTGAAGCTTTCTTT
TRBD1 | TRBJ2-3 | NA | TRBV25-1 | CASSDGGRGFTDTQYF | TGTGCCAGCAGTGATGGTGGCAGGGGGTTCACGGATACGCAGTATTTT
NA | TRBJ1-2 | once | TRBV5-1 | CASSGVEGGYGYTF | TGCGCCAGCAGCGGGGTAGAAGGGGGCTATGGCTACACCTTC
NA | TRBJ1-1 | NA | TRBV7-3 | CASSLQGSGEAFF | TGTGCCAGCAGCTTACAGGGGAGCGGTGAAGCTTTCTTT
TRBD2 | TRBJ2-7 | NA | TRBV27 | CASSPGTSGTQEQYF | TGTGCCAGCAGTCCCGGGACTAGCGGGACCCAGGAGCAGTACTTC
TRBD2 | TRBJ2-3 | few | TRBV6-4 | CASSELAGAPDTQYF | TGTGCCAGCAGTGAACTAGCGGGGGCCCCGGATACGCAGTATTTT
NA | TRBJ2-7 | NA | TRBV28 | CASSYYGDQQYF | TGTGCCAGCAGTTACTACGGCGACCAGCAGTACTTC
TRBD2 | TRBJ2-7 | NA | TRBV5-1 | CASSRGTSGDSYEQYF | TGCGCCAGCAGCAGGGGGACTAGCGGGGACTCCTACGAGCAGTACTTC
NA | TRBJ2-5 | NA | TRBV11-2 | CASSLTSPLADQETQYF | TGTGCCAGCAGCTTGACATCCCCACTAGCCGACCAGGAGACCCAGTACTTC